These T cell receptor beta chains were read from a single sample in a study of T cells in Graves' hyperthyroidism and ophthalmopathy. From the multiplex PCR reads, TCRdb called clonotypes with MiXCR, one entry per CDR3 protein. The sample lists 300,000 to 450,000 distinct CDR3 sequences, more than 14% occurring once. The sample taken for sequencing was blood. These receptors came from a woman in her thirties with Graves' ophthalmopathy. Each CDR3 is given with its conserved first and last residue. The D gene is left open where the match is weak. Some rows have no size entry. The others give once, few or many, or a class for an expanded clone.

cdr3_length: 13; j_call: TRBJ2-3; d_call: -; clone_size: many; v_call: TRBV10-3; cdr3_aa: CAIRQARTDTQYF; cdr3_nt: TGTGCCATCCGGCAGGCGAGGACAGATACGCAGTATTTT
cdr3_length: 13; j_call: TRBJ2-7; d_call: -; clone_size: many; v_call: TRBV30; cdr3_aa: CAWSDQAPYEQYF; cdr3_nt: TGTGCCTGGAGTGATCAGGCCCCCTACGAGCAGTACTTC
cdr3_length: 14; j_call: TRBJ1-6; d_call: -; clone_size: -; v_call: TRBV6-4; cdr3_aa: CASRAGTENSPLHF; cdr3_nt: TGTGCCAGCAGAGCCGGGACGGAAAATTCACCCCTCCACTTT
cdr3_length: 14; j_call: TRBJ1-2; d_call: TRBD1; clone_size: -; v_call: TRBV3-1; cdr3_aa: CASSQETGGHGYTF; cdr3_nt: TGTGCCAGCAGCCAGGAGACAGGGGGCCATGGCTACACCTTC
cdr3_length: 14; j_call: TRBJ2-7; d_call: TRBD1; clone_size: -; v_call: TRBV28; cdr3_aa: CASIPDRVEYEQYF; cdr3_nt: TGTGCCAGCATCCCCGACAGGGTGGAATACGAGCAGTACTTC
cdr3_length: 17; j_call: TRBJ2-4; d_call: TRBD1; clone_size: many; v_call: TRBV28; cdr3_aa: CASSLLDRGPVRNIQYF; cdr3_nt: TGTGCCAGCAGTTTACTGGACAGGGGCCCAGTGCGGAACATTCAGTACTTC
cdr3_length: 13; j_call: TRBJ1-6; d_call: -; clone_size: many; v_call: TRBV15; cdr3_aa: CATSRGVDSPLHF; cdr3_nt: TGTGCCACCAGCAGAGGGGTGGATTCACCCCTCCACTTT
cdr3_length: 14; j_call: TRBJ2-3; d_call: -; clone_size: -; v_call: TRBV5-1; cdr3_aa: CASSTQGDPDTQYF; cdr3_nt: TGCGCCAGCAGCACCCAAGGAGACCCAGATACGCAGTATTTT
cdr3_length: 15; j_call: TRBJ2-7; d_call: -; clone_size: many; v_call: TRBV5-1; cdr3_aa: CASSLVGDPSYEQYF; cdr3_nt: TGCGCCAGCAGCTTGGTGGGGGATCCCTCCTACGAGCAGTACTTC
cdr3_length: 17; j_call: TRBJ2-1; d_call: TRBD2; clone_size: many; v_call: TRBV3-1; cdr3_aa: CASSRTGWLAGNNEQFF; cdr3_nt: TGTGCCAGCAGCCGAACCGGGTGGCTAGCGGGGAACAATGAGCAGTTCTTC
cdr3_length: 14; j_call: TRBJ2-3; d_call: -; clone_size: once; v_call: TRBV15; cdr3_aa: CATSRMDDTDTQYF; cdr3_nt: TGTGCCACCAGCAGAATGGACGACACAGATACGCAGTATTTT
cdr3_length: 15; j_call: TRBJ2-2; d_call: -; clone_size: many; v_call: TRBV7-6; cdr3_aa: CASSLVAGRPGELFF; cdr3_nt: TGTGCCAGCAGCTTAGTCGCTGGGAGACCCGGGGAGCTGTTTTTT
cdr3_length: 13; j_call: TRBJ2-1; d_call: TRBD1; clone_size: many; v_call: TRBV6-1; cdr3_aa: CASSETGYNEQFF; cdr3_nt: TGTGCCAGCAGTGAGACAGGGTACAATGAGCAGTTCTTC
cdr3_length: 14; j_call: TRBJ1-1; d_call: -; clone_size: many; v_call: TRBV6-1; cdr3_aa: CASSPGRRNTEAFF; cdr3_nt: TGTGCCAGCTCCCCGGGACGGAGGAACACTGAAGCTTTCTTT
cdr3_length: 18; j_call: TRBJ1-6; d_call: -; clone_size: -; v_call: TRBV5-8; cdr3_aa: CASSLELGSSSYNSPLHF; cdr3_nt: TGTGCCAGCAGCTTGGAGCTGGGCAGCAGCTCCTATAATTCACCCCTCCACTTT
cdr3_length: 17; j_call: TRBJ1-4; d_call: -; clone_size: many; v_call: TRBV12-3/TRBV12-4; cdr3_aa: CASSLGVRRATNEKLFF; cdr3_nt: TGTGCCAGCAGTTTAGGAGTCAGGAGAGCAACTAATGAAAAACTGTTTTTT
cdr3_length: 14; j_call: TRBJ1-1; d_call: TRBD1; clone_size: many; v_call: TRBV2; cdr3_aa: CASSRTGDGSEAFF; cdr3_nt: TGTGCCAGCAGTAGGACAGGGGACGGTAGTGAAGCTTTCTTT
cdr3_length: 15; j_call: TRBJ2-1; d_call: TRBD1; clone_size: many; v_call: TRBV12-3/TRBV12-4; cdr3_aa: CASSVWGQGRNEQFF; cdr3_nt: TGTGCCAGCAGTGTATGGGGACAGGGTCGCAATGAGCAGTTCTTC
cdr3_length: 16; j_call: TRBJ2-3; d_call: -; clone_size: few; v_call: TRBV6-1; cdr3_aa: CASRPDLVGDLDTQYF; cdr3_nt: TGTGCCAGCAGACCCGACTTGGTTGGAGATTTGGATACGCAGTATTTT
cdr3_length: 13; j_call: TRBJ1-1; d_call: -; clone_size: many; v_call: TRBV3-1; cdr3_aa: CASSLGTAPWAFF; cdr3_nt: TGTGCCAGCAGCCTTGGGACCGCGCCTTGGGCTTTCTTT
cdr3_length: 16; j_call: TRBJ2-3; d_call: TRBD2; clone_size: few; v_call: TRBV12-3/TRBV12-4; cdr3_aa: CASSSISTSGGGMQYF; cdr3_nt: TGTGCCAGCAGTTCTATCTCAACTAGCGGGGGGGGGATGCAGTATTTT
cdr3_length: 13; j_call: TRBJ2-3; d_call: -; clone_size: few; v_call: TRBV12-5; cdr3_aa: CASAAPSADTQYF; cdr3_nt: TGTGCTAGTGCCGCCCCGTCAGCAGATACGCAGTATTTT
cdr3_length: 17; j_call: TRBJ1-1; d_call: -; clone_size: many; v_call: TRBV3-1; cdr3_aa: CASSQGIRRTSNTEAFF; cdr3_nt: TGTGCCAGCAGCCAAGGGATTCGACGAACTTCGAACACTGAAGCTTTCTTT
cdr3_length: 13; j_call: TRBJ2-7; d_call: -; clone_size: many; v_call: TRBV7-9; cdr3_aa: CASSLAYREEQYF; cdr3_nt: TGTGCCAGCAGCTTAGCGTACAGGGAAGAGCAGTACTTC
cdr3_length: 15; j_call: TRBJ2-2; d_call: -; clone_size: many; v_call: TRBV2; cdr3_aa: CASSAVRGGTGELFF; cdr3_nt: TGTGCCAGCAGTGCGGTCAGGGGGGGCACCGGGGAGCTGTTTTTT
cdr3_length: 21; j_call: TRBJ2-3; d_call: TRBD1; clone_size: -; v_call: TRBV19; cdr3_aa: CASSILRSGRAVIQGVDTQYF; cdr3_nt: TGTGCCAGTAGTATACTTCGGAGCGGCCGTGCAGTCATCCAGGGGGTTGATACGCAGTATTTT
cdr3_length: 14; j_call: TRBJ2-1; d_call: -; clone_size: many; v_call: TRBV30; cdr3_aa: CAWESGNGATPGFF; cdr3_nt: TGTGCCTGGGAATCCGGAAACGGAGCGACGCCTGGGTTCTTC
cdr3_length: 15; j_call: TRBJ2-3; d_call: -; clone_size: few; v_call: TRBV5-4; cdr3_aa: CASSLGPGGTDTQYF; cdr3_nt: TGTGCCAGCAGCTTGGGTCCTGGGGGCACAGATACGCAGTATTTT
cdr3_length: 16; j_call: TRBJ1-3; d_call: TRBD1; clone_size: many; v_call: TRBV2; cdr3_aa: CASSPGTGGAGNTIYF; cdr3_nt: TGTGCCAGCAGCCCCGGGACAGGGGGCGCTGGAAACACCATATATTTT